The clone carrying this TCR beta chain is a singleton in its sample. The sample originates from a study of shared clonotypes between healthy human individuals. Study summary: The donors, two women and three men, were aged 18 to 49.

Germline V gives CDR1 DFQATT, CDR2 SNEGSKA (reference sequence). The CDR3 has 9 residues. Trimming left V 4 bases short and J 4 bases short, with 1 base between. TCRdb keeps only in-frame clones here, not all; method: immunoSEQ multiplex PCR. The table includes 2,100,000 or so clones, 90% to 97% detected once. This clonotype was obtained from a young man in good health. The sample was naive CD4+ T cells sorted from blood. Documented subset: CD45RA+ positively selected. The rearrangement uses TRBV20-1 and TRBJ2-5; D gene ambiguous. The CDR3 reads CSAIETQYF. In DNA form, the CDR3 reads TGCAGTGCTATAGAGACCCAGTACTTC.